Listed here are 30 T cell receptor beta chains from one sample, sequenced in a study of graft-versus-host responses after intestinal transplantation. Data came from immunoSEQ multiplex PCR; TCRdb stores just in-frame clones and leaves some out. Among about 120,000 clones listed, around 94% were seen once. These receptors lack a known antigen. Sequenced material: unstimulated CD8+ T cells sorted from spleen or lymph node cells, taken before transplant. The receptors shown here come from a human donor who was the organ donor for an intestinal transplant.

Details on this clone: One end of the junction is discordant with germline, which a read error may explain. V and J are TRBV4-2 and TRBJ2-7; D might be TRBD1 (5 bases). The germline V gene has CDR1 LGHNA and CDR2 YNFKEQ. The CDR3 runs to 16 residues. CDR3 nucleotides: TGTGCCAGCAGCCCCGAAGCCCAAGTCAGGGTCTACGAGCAGCACTTC. It codes for CASSPEAQVRVYEQHF.

The chain is built from TRBV5-6 and TRBJ2-7; D assignment may be TRBD1 or TRBD2 (5 bases each). The germline V gene encodes CDR1 SGHDT and CDR2 YYEEEE. CDR3 length: 13 residues. V gave up 2 bases and J gave up 7 bases, with 13 bases separating them. DNA for the CDR3: TGTGCCAGCAGCTTTCACGGGGCGAGGGAGCAGTACTTC. Its protein is CASSFHGAREQYF.

This chain uses TRBV7-9 with TRBJ2-6; no clear D gene. Germline loops: CDR1 SEHNR, CDR2 FQNEAQ (reference sequence). The CDR3 runs to 14 residues. V lost 5 bases and J lost 0, with 5 bases in between. The DNA for the CDR3 is TGTGCCAGCAGCGATAGCTCTGGGGCCAACGTCCTGACTTTC. Residues: CASSDSSGANVLTF.

A note on this clone: Other DNA sequences from this sample encode an identical CDR3 as well. The gene calls are TRBV19 and TRBJ2-5; tentatively, D is TRBD2 (6 bases). The V end was cut by 3 bases, the J end by 5 bases, with 7 bases between. The CDR3 spans 12 residues. CDR1 is LNHDA, CDR2 SQIVND, per germline (reference sequence). CDR3 amino acids: CASSIGGETQYF. The CDR3 DNA is TGTGCCAGTAGTATCGGAGGGGAGACCCAGTACTTC.

This sequence joins TRBV5-6 and TRBJ2-3, with 8 bases matching TRBD2. Per the germline V gene, CDR1 is SGHDT and CDR2 is YYEEEE. With 4 bases clipped from V and 0 bases from J, the junction kept 7 bases outside the gene matches. The CDR3 sequence is 16 residues long. This chain's CDR3 is CASSRGLAESTDTQYF. CDR3 nucleotide sequence: TGTGCCAGCAGCCGAGGACTAGCAGAGAGCACAGATACGCAGTATTTT.

J is TRBJ2-6 and V is TRBV19, with 15 bases lining up with TRBD2. This CDR3 is 22 amino acids long. Trimming cost V 6 bases and J 0 bases; bases outside gene matches: 15. Germline CDR1 and CDR2: LNHDA and SQIVND (reference sequence). CDR3 amino acids: CASRNLGLAGGTLDSGANVLTF. CDR3 nucleotide sequence: TGTGCCAGTAGAAACCTCGGACTAGCGGGAGGGACGCTCGACTCTGGGGCCAACGTCCTGACTTTC.

The V gene is TRBV7-2, the J gene TRBJ2-7, with 10 bases identical to TRBD1. The CDR3 runs to 15 residues. CDR1 and CDR2 (germline): SGHTA, FQGNSA. V was pared by 0 bases and J by 1 base, with 0 bases of the junction left unmatched. The CDR3 is CASSLAGQGSYEQYF. The CDR3 coding sequence is TGTGCCAGCAGCTTAGCGGGACAGGGGTCCTACGAGCAGTACTTC. Using reference TRBV7-2 and TRBJ2-7 for the parts outside the CDR3, the full variable domain is GAGVSQSPSNKVTEKGKDVELRCDPISGHTALYWYRQSLGQGLEFLIYFQGNSAPDKSGLPSDRFSAERTGGSVSTLTIQRTQQEDSAVYLCASSLAGQGSYEQYFGPGTRLTVT.

In DNA form, the CDR3 reads TGTGCCAGCCGTACTGACAGAGACGAAACAGATACGCAGTATTTT. It yields the protein CASRTDRDETDTQYF. This chain uses TRBV4-2 with TRBJ2-3; D is perhaps TRBD1 (5 bases). Germline V gives CDR1 LGHNA, CDR2 YNFKEQ. This CDR3 comprises 15 residues. Trimming shortened V by 8 bases and J by 3 bases, and 18 bases separated the two germline ends.

The table lists this clone with a few counts. The chain couples TRBV5-6 to TRBJ1-1; no definite D call. The CDR3 loop spans 14 amino acids. Germline assignment: CDR1 SGHDT and CDR2 YYEEEE. With 2 bases removed from V and 2 bases from J, the gap between germline ends came to 10 bases. The CDR3 DNA is TGTGCCAGCAGCTTTGTAGGGTTCAACACTGAAGCTTTCTTT. Translation: CASSFVGFNTEAFF.

The rearrangement links TRBV6-1 to TRBJ2-7; 7 bases are a match to TRBD1. Germline trimming cut 4 bases from V and 2 bases from J; bases unmatched to any gene: 5. There are 14 residues in the CDR3. In germline, CDR1 is MNHNS, CDR2 SASEGT. The CDR3 DNA reads TGTGCCAGCAGTGGCCGACAGGGTCCCTACGAGCAGTACTTC. This sequence encodes CASSGRQGPYEQYF.

CDR3 residues: CASSVFSGEFNEQFF. CDR3 bases: TGTGCCAGTAGTGTGTTTAGCGGGGAATTCAATGAGCAGTTCTTC. This chain uses TRBV19 with TRBJ2-1; 8 bases are a match to TRBD2. With 5 bases clipped from V and 6 bases from J, the junction kept 9 bases outside the gene matches. CDR3 length: 15 residues. The germline V gene has CDR1 LNHDA and CDR2 SQIVND (reference sequence).

The chain employs TRBV2 and TRBJ1-1; D is perhaps TRBD1 (6 bases). V was pared by 8 bases and J by 4 bases, with 8 bases between. This CDR3 comprises 11 residues. Germline values: CDR1 SNHLY, CDR2 FYNNEI. The CDR3: CASVTGTEAFF. In nucleotides, the CDR3 is TGTGCCAGCGTGACAGGCACTGAAGCTTTCTTT.

V gene TRBV9 combines with J gene TRBJ1-1; perhaps TRBD1 as D (6 bases). Germline assignment: CDR1 SGDLS and CDR2 YYNGEE. The CDR3 totals 15 residues. Trimming pared 3 bases from V and 1 base from J, leaving 13 bases between. This chain's CDR3 is CASSATGTPNTEAFF. CDR3 nucleotide sequence: TGTGCCAGCAGCGCCACCGGGACACCGAACACTGAAGCTTTCTTT.

The chain links TRBV15 to TRBJ2-7; D uncertain. V gave up 4 bases and J gave up 5 bases, with 9 bases separating them. The CDR3 totals 12 residues. Looked up from germline, CDR1 is LNHNV and CDR2 is YYDKDF (reference sequence). The CDR3 loop is CATSKGSHEQYF. The CDR3 coding sequence is TGTGCCACCAGCAAAGGGTCCCACGAGCAGTACTTC. Filled out from reference TRBV15 and TRBJ2-7, the complete variable domain reads DAMVIQNPRYQVTQFGKPVTLSCSQTLNHNVMYWYQQKSSQAPKLLFHYYDKDFNNEADTPDNFQSRRPNTSFCFLDIRSPGLGDTAMYLCATSKGSHEQYFGPGTRLTVT.

On this clone: Other nucleotide sequences from this sample produce the same CDR3. This rearrangement joins TRBV27 to TRBJ2-2; D unresolved. Germline V gene lookup returns CDR1 MNHEY and CDR2 SMNVEV (reference sequence). Between the trimmed V and J ends, which lost 6 bases and 6 bases, there was a span of 8 bases. CDR3 length: 12 residues. The CDR3 DNA sequence: TGTGCCAGCAGCCTTCCCTCCGGGGAGCTGTTTTTT. This encodes CASSLPSGELFF.

The rearrangement uses TRBV2 and TRBJ2-2, with 10 bases aligning to TRBD2. With 3 bases clipped from V and 3 bases from J, the junction kept 7 bases outside the gene matches. Germline V lookup: CDR1 SNHLY, CDR2 FYNNEI. The length of the CDR3 is 17 residues. CDR3 nucleotide sequence: TGTGCCAGCAGTGATCCAGCGGGAGGGCCAGACACCGGGGAGCTGTTTTTT. Its translation is CASSDPAGGPDTGELFF.

The genes are TRBV7-9 and TRBJ2-7; unclear D gene. V lost 3 bases and J 1 base, leaving 7 bases between the germline ends. The CDR3 is 13 amino acids. Looked up from germline, CDR1 is SEHNR and CDR2 is FQNEAQ (reference sequence). The chain's CDR3 is CASSLEWSYEQYF. The CDR3 nucleotides read TGTGCCAGCAGCTTGGAATGGTCCTACGAGCAGTACTTC.

The chain recombines TRBV7-2 with TRBJ1-2, with a weak D call TRBD1 (5 bases). The CDR3 is 16 residues long. From germline, CDR1 is SGHTA and CDR2 FQGNSA. Trimming cost V 4 bases and J 6 bases, with 21 bases left between them. Here the CDR3 reads CASSSHTSGGEHGYTF. As DNA, the CDR3 is TGTGCCAGCAGCTCACACACTTCTGGAGGGGAGCATGGCTACACCTTC.

The J gene is TRBJ2-5, the V gene TRBV7-9; 11 nucleotides match TRBD2. From germline, CDR1 is SEHNR and CDR2 FQNEAQ (reference sequence). The CDR3 totals 15 residues. Trimming took 1 base from V and 5 from J; bases not matched to a gene: 3. In nucleotides, the CDR3 is TGTGCCAGCAGCTTAGTACGACTAGCGGGGGAGACCCAGTACTTC. It encodes CASSLVRLAGETQYF.

The chain joins TRBV4-2 to TRBJ2-7; TRBD2 is a possible D gene (6 bases). The CDR3 extends over 15 amino acids. Deletions cut 2 bases from V and 2 bases from J, with 13 bases between. Germline values: CDR1 LGHNA, CDR2 YNFKEQ. CDR3 DNA: TGTGCCAGCAGCCAATTGACGCGGGGTGCCTACGAGCAGTACTTC. Protein product: CASSQLTRGAYEQYF.

J is TRBJ2-7 and V is TRBV9, with D perhaps TRBD2 (6 bases). Trimming left V 3 bases short and J 0 bases short, with 10 bases between. The CDR3 has 14 residues. CDR1 and CDR2 from the germline V gene are SGDLS and YYNGEE. CDR3 nucleotide sequence: TGTGCCAGCAGCGCCGGGGACTCCTCCTACGAGCAGTACTTC. The encoded protein is CASSAGDSSYEQYF.

V and J are TRBV2 and TRBJ2-2; possibly TRBD2 for D (6 bases). CDR1 and CDR2 from the germline V gene are SNHLY and FYNNEI. Trimming took 10 bases from V and 0 from J, leaving 15 bases between them. The CDR3 sequence is 15 residues long. This chain's CDR3 is CAISGRDANTGELFF. As DNA, the CDR3 is TGTGCCATCTCAGGGCGGGACGCGAACACCGGGGAGCTGTTTTTT.

The chain links TRBV20-1 to TRBJ1-2; D is uncertain. The germline V and J ends were trimmed by 8 bases and 2 bases, with 9 bases remaining between them. The CDR3 runs to 11 residues. Germline assignment: CDR1 DFQATT and CDR2 SNEGSKA (reference sequence). The CDR3 DNA is TGCAGTACAGAGGGCAACTATGGCTACACCTTC. The encoded protein is CSTEGNYGYTF.

The chain links TRBV18 to TRBJ2-2; D may be TRBD1 (6 bases). CDR3 length: 13 residues. Trimming shortened V by 6 bases and J by 13 bases, and 18 bases separated the two germline ends. Germline V lookup: CDR1 KGHSH, CDR2 LQKENI. CDR3 loop: CASSVPGHGVLFF. The CDR3 DNA follows: TGTGCCAGCTCTGTGCCGGGACACGGAGTGCTGTTTTTT.

In this sample, this clone turned up once. This rearrangement joins TRBV7-2 to TRBJ1-1; D remains unclear. The CDR3 extends over 13 amino acids. V shed 1 base and J shed 5 bases, with 8 bases lying between them. CDR1 SGHTA and CDR2 FQGNSA come from the germline V gene. The chain's CDR3 is CASSLGYRTEAFF. The CDR3 DNA reads TGTGCCAGCAGCTTAGGTTATAGAACTGAAGCTTTCTTT.

The gene calls are TRBV6-1 and TRBJ2-1, with D possibly matching TRBD2 (5 bases). CDR1 and CDR2 from the germline V gene are MNHNS and SASEGT. This CDR3 spans 12 amino acids. V gave up 5 bases and J gave up 7 bases, with 9 bases separating them. The CDR3, as DNA: TGTGCCAGCAGTATACTAGGAAATGAGCAGTTCTTC. Its protein product is CASSILGNEQFF.

The chain recombines TRBV28 with TRBJ1-1; no firm D call. Germline V gene data show CDR1 as MDHEN and CDR2 as SYDVKM. The CDR3 is made up of 13 amino acids. The ends were cut back, 4 bases at V and 4 bases at J, with 10 bases in the middle. CDR3 sequence: CASSSRMGTEAFF. Here the CDR3 DNA reads TGTGCCAGCAGTTCGCGGATGGGCACTGAAGCTTTCTTT. The whole variable domain, filled in from reference TRBV28 and TRBJ1-1, reads DVKVTQSSRYLVKRTGEKVFLECVQDMDHENMFWYRQDPGLGLRLIYFSYDVKMKEKGDIPEGYSVSREKKERFSLILESASTNQTSMYLCASSSRMGTEAFFGQGTRLTVV.

V is TRBV9 and J is TRBJ2-1; the D gene is possibly TRBD2 (5 bases). Trimming took off 0 bases at V and 4 bases at J, with 8 bases between the two ends. There are 14 residues in the CDR3. From germline, CDR1 is SGDLS and CDR2 YYNGEE. CDR3 in amino acids: CASSVEEDYNEQFF. CDR3 nucleotides: TGTGCCAGCAGCGTAGAGGAGGATTACAATGAGCAGTTCTTC.

The chain links TRBV9 to TRBJ1-1; the D is unclear. V shed 0 bases and J shed 3 bases, with 18 bases lying between them. The germline V gene has CDR1 SGDLS and CDR2 YYNGEE. The CDR3 runs to 17 residues. The CDR3: CASSVVGLWTRDTEAFF. In nucleotides, the CDR3 is TGTGCCAGCAGCGTAGTGGGATTATGGACTCGTGACACTGAAGCTTTCTTT.

The V gene is TRBV11-2, the J gene TRBJ2-7; the match to TRBD2 covers 13 bases. CDR1 is SGHAT, CDR2 FQNNGV, per germline. This CDR3 contains 15 residues. Trimming cost V 5 bases and J 5 bases; bases outside gene matches: 6. The chain's CDR3 is CASSIGTSGTDEQYF. The CDR3 bases are TGTGCCAGCAGCATAGGGACTAGCGGGACCGACGAGCAGTACTTC.